The clone carrying this TCR beta chain was picked up many times. This specimen comes from a study of radiotherapy plus CTLA-4 blockade in lung cancer. Method: immunoSEQ multiplex PCR; TCRdb's copy keeps in-frame clones and lacks some. The sample has about 97,000 clones; approximately 75% are singletons. Trimming removed 2 bases from V and 9 bases from J, with 14 bases in between. The CDR3 runs 13 residues. Germline assignment: CDR1 MNHEY and CDR2 SVGAGI. The source was peripheral blood, collected from a patient treated with radiotherapy plus ipilimumab. The V gene is TRBV6-5, the J gene TRBJ2-7; possible D gene TRBD1, 5 bases. This clonotype was sampled from a human donor with non-small cell lung cancer who had a partial response to radiotherapy plus ipilimumab. Some clones in this sample may be carry-over from other donors' samples. CDR3 loop: CASSYPGQGGQYF. The CDR3 DNA reads as TGTGCCAGCAGTTACCCTGGACAAGGCGGGCAGTACTTC.